A single sample gave rise to the 22 T cell receptor beta chains below, sequenced in a study of T cell repertoires in cytomegalovirus infection (dated by TCRdb to about 2019). No antigen has been assigned to these receptors. Sample treatment or condition, as interpreted from the label and publication: in vitro stimulation with specific CMV peptide epitopes to enrich CMV-specific T cells. The reads were generated on an Illumina HiSeq 1500. TCRdb took the public reads, trimmed them with fastp at Q25, ran MiXCR for clone calling and kept in-frame beta chains. All rows with the same CDR3 protein become a single entry with the most common DNA and genes. This sample is represented by around 900,000 distinct CDR3 sequences; 31% of them were singletons. The biggest ten clones account for more than 13% of the sample. The specimen was cultured CD8+ T cells from PBMCs, collected from culture after CMV antigen stimulation. The receptors originated from a human donor in good health (CMV status not recorded). Some clones in this sample may be carry-over from other donors' samples.

The chain is built from TRBV28 and TRBJ2-3; either TRBD1 or TRBD2 may fit D (7 bases each). This CDR3 region has 16 residues. Looked up from germline, CDR1 is MDHEN and CDR2 is SYDVKM. With 6 bases removed from V and 3 bases from J, the gap between germline ends came to 19 bases. CDR3: CASRGGDSSGTDTQYF. The DNA of the CDR3 is TGTGCCAGCAGGGGGGGGGACAGTTCAGGTACAGATACGCAGTATTTT.

This clonotype turned up a few times. V and J are TRBV19 and TRBJ2-7; D is tentatively TRBD1 or TRBD2 (6 bases each). The CDR3 runs 15 residues. The V and J ends lost 1 base and 3 bases respectively, with 13 bases between them. CDR1 is LNHDA, CDR2 SQIVND, per germline (reference sequence). The CDR3 loop is CASSIGRGAFYEQYF. Here the CDR3 DNA reads TGTGCCAGTAGTATAGGAAGGGGGGCGTTCTACGAGCAGTACTTC. Together with reference TRBV19 and TRBJ2-7, the CDR3 gives the full variable domain: DGGITQSPKYLFRKEGQNVTLSCEQNLNHDAMYWYRQDPGQGLRLIYYSQIVNDFQKGDIAEGYSVSREKKESFPLTVTSAQKNPTAFYLCASSIGRGAFYEQYFGPGTRLTVT.

This clonotype appeared a few times. V gene TRBV7-9 combines with J gene TRBJ1-2, with D possibly matching TRBD1 (5 bases). Trimming cost V 10 bases and J 5 bases, with 14 bases left between them. The CDR3 sequence is 12 residues long. The germline V gene encodes CDR1 SEHNR and CDR2 FQNEAQ (reference sequence). CDR3 region: CATRMRGYGYTF. As DNA, the CDR3 is TGTGCCACCAGGATGAGGGGTTATGGCTACACCTTC.

The table lists this clonotype with a few counts. J is TRBJ1-2 and V is TRBV7-4; 9 bases are a match to TRBD1. Germline-derived CDR1 and CDR2 are SGHVT and SQSDAQ. V was clipped by 4 bases and J by 3 bases; unmatched bases: 12. The CDR3 runs 17 residues. CDR3 coding DNA: TGTGCCAGCAGCTCCGGGCGCGACAGGGGGACTTACTATGGCTACACCTTC. Translation: CASSSGRDRGTYYGYTF.

Remarks on this clonotype: The germline gene is not matched at one end of the junction; a read error may be the cause. Here the CDR3 reads CAISLAGRGRETQYF. CDR3 nucleotides: TGTGCCATCAGCTTAGCAGGGAGGGGTCGAGAGACCCAGTACTTC. The chain carries TRBV7-4 and TRBJ2-5; 7 nucleotides align to TRBD2. The CDR3 length is 15 residues. Germline V gives CDR1 SGHVT, CDR2 SQSDAQ.

Concerning this clonotype itself: One end of the junction varies from germline; a read error may be responsible. The chain has TRBV28 and TRBJ2-4, with D maybe TRBD1 (6 bases). Germline CDR1 is MDHEN and CDR2 is SYDVKM. This CDR3 region has 18 residues. The CDR3 DNA is TGTGCCAGCAGTCCCTTTCCCGATCAGGGGTTCGCCAAAAGCATTCAGTACTTC. Translating gives CASSPFPDQGFAKSIQYF.

The chain links TRBV19 to TRBJ1-1; D is uncertain. Trimming left V 7 bases short and J 0 bases short, with 9 bases between. This CDR3 contains 13 residues. Germline-derived CDR1 and CDR2 are LNHDA and SQIVND (reference sequence). The CDR3 coding sequence is TGTGCCAGTATCCCTAAGATGAACACTGAAGCTTTCTTT. Translation: CASIPKMNTEAFF.

V usage is TRBV5-4 and J usage is TRBJ1-2, with 12 bases lining up with TRBD1. The J segment lost 8 bases and the V segment lost 2 bases, leaving 7 bases of the junction unmatched. The germline gives CDR1 SGHNT, CDR2 YYREEE (reference sequence). The CDR3 is 15 residues long. CDR3 nucleotides: TGTGCCAGCAGCTTTGCGGGACAGGGGGCAAAAGGCTACACCTTC. Protein: CASSFAGQGAKGYTF.

This clonotype was counted only a few times. The V and J genes are TRBV6-1 and TRBJ1-1; D uncertain. The CDR3 extends over 15 amino acids. V lost 2 bases to trimming and J lost 2 bases, with 12 bases between them. Germline CDR1 is MNHNS and CDR2 is SASEGT. The CDR3 sequence: CASSELDTFNTEAFF. CDR3 nucleotide sequence: TGTGCCAGCAGTGAACTAGACACCTTCAACACTGAAGCTTTCTTT.

The CDR3 reads CASEHGRGGSGNTIYF. The CDR3 DNA sequence: TGTGCCAGCGAACATGGGAGGGGCGGCTCTGGAAACACCATATATTTT. V usage is TRBV7-9 and J usage is TRBJ1-3; possible D gene TRBD1, 5 bases. The CDR3 length is 16 residues. Deletions cut 8 bases from V and 0 bases from J, with 17 bases between. Germline V gene data show CDR1 as SEHNR and CDR2 as FQNEAQ (reference sequence).

The rearrangement uses TRBV23-1 and TRBJ2-1; D call uncertain. TRBV23-1 is placed among ORFs of uncertain function. The CDR3 spans 15 residues. V dropped 4 bases and J dropped 5 bases, with 15 bases sitting between them. CDR3 in DNA: TGCGCCAGCAGTCGCGGAGTGAGTCTTAACAATGAGCAGTTCTTC. Protein: CASSRGVSLNNEQFF.

This clonotype was recorded a few times. J is TRBJ1-4 and V is TRBV7-6; TRBD1 is a possible D gene (5 bases). The CDR3 is made up of 14 amino acids. Germline V CDR1 and CDR2: SGHVS, FNYEAQ. V gave up 5 bases and J gave up 7 bases, with 14 bases separating them. The CDR3 sequence: CASSEMGRVEKLFF. The CDR3 DNA follows: TGTGCCAGCAGCGAGATGGGGCGTGTTGAAAAACTGTTTTTT.

This clonotype has a handful of counts. The chain has TRBV7-9 and TRBJ2-7, with D possibly TRBD2 on 6 matching bases. The V gene's germline CDR1 is SEHNR and CDR2 FQNEAQ (reference sequence). Trimming left V 7 bases short and J 3 bases short, with 13 bases between. The CDR3 is made up of 13 amino acids. The CDR3 loop is CASTPAGNYEQYV. The CDR3 DNA is TGTGCCAGCACCCCAGCGGGTAACTACGAGCAGTACGTC.

The gene calls are TRBV2 and TRBJ2-5, with a weak D call TRBD2 (6 bases). V was pared by 7 bases and J by 3 bases, with 12 bases between. Per germline, CDR1 SNHLY and CDR2 FYNNEI. This CDR3 is built from 13 residues. This CDR3 is CASNMGGEETQYF. The CDR3 bases are TGTGCCAGCAATATGGGGGGTGAAGAGACCCAGTACTTC.

The V and J genes are TRBV6-2 or TRBV6-3 and TRBJ2-7; 7 bases fit TRBD1. Germline CDR1 reads MNHEY; CDR2 reads SVGEGT. The CDR3 has 13 residues. Trimming removed 6 bases from V and 5 bases from J; junction bases left unmatched: 7. CDR3 protein: CASRGRGTDEQYV. CDR3 bases: TGTGCCAGCAGGGGCAGGGGGACGGACGAGCAGTACGTC.

The chain couples TRBV6-5 to TRBJ1-5; the D is unclear. The germline V gene has CDR1 MNHEY and CDR2 SVGAGI. The CDR3 contains 13 residues. Trimming shortened V by 4 bases and J by 7 bases, and 11 bases separated the two germline ends. The CDR3 bases are TGTGCCAGCAGTTCCGTCGGGGAACAGCCCCAGCATTTT. Translated, it gives CASSSVGEQPQHF.

A word on this clonotype: A much more abundant neighbour one base away suggests this may be a read error. The chain joins TRBV7-2 to TRBJ2-2, with D maybe TRBD2 (6 bases). Per the germline V gene, CDR1 is SGHTA and CDR2 is FQGNSA. The CDR3 runs 18 residues. V was trimmed by 1 base and J by 6 bases, leaving 21 bases between them. This CDR3 is CASSLDKLLARNPGELFF. CDR3 DNA: TGTGCCAGCAGCTTAGATAAGTTACTAGCCCGTAACCCCGGGGAGCTGTTTTTT. Full variable domain (missing parts from reference TRBV7-2 and TRBJ2-2): GAGVSQSPSNKVTEKGKDVELRCDPISGHTALYWYRQSLGQGLEFLIYFQGNSAPDKSGLPSDRFSAERTGGSVSTLTIQRTQQEDSAVYLCASSLDKLLARNPGELFFGEGSRLTVL.

This chain joins TRBV6-2 or TRBV6-3 and TRBJ2-2, with 8 bases aligning to TRBD1. V shed 2 bases and J 3 bases; nucleotides not matched to a gene: 2. Looked up from germline, CDR1 is MNHEY and CDR2 is SVGEGT. There are 15 residues in the CDR3. The CDR3 region is CASSYRTGHTGELFF. The CDR3 coding sequence is TGTGCCAGCAGTTACCGGACAGGGCACACCGGGGAGCTGTTTTTT.

This clonotype has more than one count but fewer than ten. This chain connects TRBV3-1 to TRBJ1-1; tentative D call: TRBD1 (5 bases). The germline V gene has CDR1 LGHDT and CDR2 YNNKEL (reference sequence). The length of the CDR3 is 14 residues. V was shortened by 2 bases and J by 4 bases, with 11 bases between the two germline ends. The CDR3 nucleotides read TGTGCCAGCAGCCAACAGGGTGACGGCACTGAAGCTTTCTTT. Translating gives CASSQQGDGTEAFF.

The chain recombines TRBV13 with TRBJ2-1, with D unclear. The ends were cut back, 4 bases at V and 8 bases at J, with 9 bases in the middle. CDR3 size: 12 residues. The V gene's germline CDR1 is PRHDT and CDR2 FYEKMQ (reference sequence). The CDR3 DNA sequence: TGTGCCAGCAGCTCTGGCAGCCATGAGCAGTTCTTC. Residues: CASSSGSHEQFF.

V gene TRBV4-1 combines with J gene TRBJ2-7, with D tentatively TRBD1 or TRBD2 (5 bases each). The CDR3 is 16 residues long. With 0 bases removed from V and 2 bases from J, the gap between germline ends came to 14 bases. Per the germline V gene, CDR1 is MGHRA and CDR2 is YSYEKL. As DNA, the CDR3 is TGCGCCAGCAGCCAAGAAAAGGACGGGGCAACCTACGAGCAGTACTTC. Translation gives CASSQEKDGATYEQYF.

The chain uses TRBV7-6 and TRBJ2-2; 7 nucleotides line up with TRBD2. The CDR3 sequence is 15 residues long. Germline CDR1 reads SGHVS; CDR2 reads FNYEAQ. V lost 5 bases and J lost 1; bases outside the gene matches: 4. CDR3 region: CASSPLAGNTGELFF. DNA for the CDR3: TGTGCCAGCAGCCCTTTAGCGGGGAACACCGGGGAGCTGTTTTTT.